This TCR beta chain was found in a study of CD8+ T cells in alopecia areata. Whole-study context: Grafted skin came from C3H/HeJ donors with spontaneous alopecia (about 6-12 months old) and was placed on roughly 7-10-week-old female C3H/HeJ mice. General study points: Scalp samples also yield sequences from resident alphabeta T cells of normal skin.

The CDR3 totals 12 residues. Germline V gives CDR1 NSHNY, CDR2 SYGAGN. The V end lost 0 bases, the J end lost 5 bases, and 3 bases lay between the germline ends. Sequencing used cDNA as its template, made by extracting RNA and reverse transcribing it. TCRdb keeps only in-frame clones here, not all; method: immunoSEQ multiplex PCR. The repertoire yields about 6,000 clones, none seen only once; the top ten contain 32%. Many counts were recorded for this clone. Its antigen is unknown. Gene names and germline match the mouse. The read terminates 4 residues before the CDR3 end, so the remaining end is supplied by the germline J gene. Markers including CD4, CD8alpha, NKG2D and NKG2ACE guided sorting of pooled cutaneous lymph node cells.

Sequenced material: CD8+ T cells sorted from a lymph node. The source is a C3H/HeJ mouse with alopecia areata. MHC haplotype here: H2-k. The chain is built from TRBV13-1 and TRBJ2-1, with no clear D. The chain's CDR3 is CASSDANAEQFF. The CDR3 bases that were read are TGTGCCAGCAGTGATGCAAATGCT.